These T cell receptor beta chains were read from a single sample in a study of response to subunit inactivated influenza vaccine. TCRdb fed the RT-PCR reads into MiXCR, producing one record per CDR3 protein. The repertoire includes about 650,000 distinct CDR3 sequences, approximately 14% of them detected once, and 11% sits in the top ten. This material consisted of PBMCs from blood, taken 12 days after vaccination. Source of these receptors: a man aged 45-65 years who received an inactivated influenza vaccine. Each CDR3 is given with its conserved first and last residue. The D gene is left open where the match is weak. The size entry is marked missing in some rows and otherwise reads once, few, many or a size class.

V gene	J gene	D gene	clone size	CDR3 DNA	CDR3 protein
TRBV28	TRBJ2-7	NA	few	TGTGCCAGCAGCTCCATGCCCCTGACCTACGAGCAGTACTTC	CASSSMPLTYEQYF
TRBV12-3/TRBV12-4	TRBJ2-5	TRBD1	NA	TGTGCCAGCACCCAGGGACAGGGGGTAGGAAAGACCCAGTACTTC	CASTQGQGVGKTQYF
TRBV3-1	TRBJ1-1	NA	many	TGTGCCAGCAGCCACCTACAGGGGAACACTGAAGCTTTCTTT	CASSHLQGNTEAFF
TRBV29-1	TRBJ1-1	TRBD1	many	TGCAGCGTTGGGACAGGGGTATCCACTGAAGCTTTCTTT	CSVGTGVSTEAFF
TRBV24-1	TRBJ2-3	NA	NA	TGTGCCACCAGTGGGCATCGTGGGGGACTGAACACAGATACGCAGTATTTT	CATSGHRGGLNTDTQYF
TRBV29-1	TRBJ2-1	NA	many	TGCAGCGTTGGTCACCGTTACAATGAGCAGTTCTTC	CSVGHRYNEQFF
TRBV12-3/TRBV12-4	TRBJ2-3	NA	NA	TGTGCCAGCAGTCCCCGCGGGGGCTTAAAAGATACGCAGTATTTT	CASSPRGGLKDTQYF
TRBV24-1	TRBJ2-1	NA	NA	TGTGCCACCTCGCGGGGCAGGGGGAGTCGGAATGAGCAGTTCTTC	CATSRGRGSRNEQFF
TRBV4-1	TRBJ2-7	TRBD1	few	TGCGCCAGCAGCCAAGGGACAGGGATGGGCGAGCAGTACTTC	CASSQGTGMGEQYF
TRBV12-3/TRBV12-4	TRBJ2-7	TRBD1	few	TGTGCCAGCAGCCCATCCACCGGGACAGGGAGTCGCGAGCAGTACTTC	CASSPSTGTGSREQYF
TRBV5-6	TRBJ2-7	NA	NA	TGTGCCAGCAGCCCTAGTGGGGTACCCGAGCAGTACTTC	CASSPSGVPEQYF
TRBV11-1	TRBJ2-7	TRBD2	few	TGTGCCAGCAGCTCGACGATCCCGGCTTGGGCTAGCGGCCCCCTCTCCTACGAGCAGTACTTC	CASSSTIPAWASGPLSYEQYF
TRBV11-1	TRBJ2-7	TRBD1	few	TGTGCCAGCAGCTCCCGGGACAGGTCCTACGAGCAGTACTTC	CASSSRDRSYEQYF
TRBV11-1	TRBJ2-3	NA	NA	TGTGCCAGCAACCTAAATCCACCGGGACGGGACTCCCACCAAGATACGCAGTATTTT	CASNLNPPGRDSHQDTQYF
TRBV12-3/TRBV12-4	TRBJ2-3	TRBD2	few	TGTGCCAGCTCGAAAAAGCGCCGGACTAGCGGGGGGGCGGGGCCAGATACGCAGTATTTT	CASSKKRRTSGGAGPDTQYF
TRBV20-1	TRBJ2-7	TRBD1	few	TGCAGTGCTAGAGTTGAACAGGGGATCCCCTACGAGCAGTACTTC	CSARVEQGIPYEQYF
TRBV5-1	TRBJ2-5	NA	few	TGCGCCAGCAGCGCCGGTGAGGGCATGGAGACCCAGTACTTC	CASSAGEGMETQYF
TRBV4-2	TRBJ2-1	TRBD2	few	TGTGCCAGCAGTTCGGACGGGGGGAGCTCCTACAATGAGCAGTTCTTC	CASSSDGGSSYNEQFF
TRBV24-1	TRBJ2-1	TRBD2	NA	TGTGCCACCAGTGATTCCTTCCCTAGCGGGAGATCAACCTACAATGAGCAGTTCTTC	CATSDSFPSGRSTYNEQFF
TRBV6-1	TRBJ2-7	TRBD1	few	TGTGCCAGCAGTCAGACAGGGACCCTAAGCGAGCAGTACTTC	CASSQTGTLSEQYF
TRBV5-6	TRBJ2-3	TRBD2	few	TGTGCCAGCAGCTTGGGGACTAGAGGGGACACAGATACGCAGTATTTT	CASSLGTRGDTDTQYF
TRBV24-1	TRBJ1-2	NA	NA	TGTGCCACCAGTGATGGGGCAGGGTTGAACTATGGCTACACCTTC	CATSDGAGLNYGYTF
TRBV5-6	TRBJ1-2	TRBD1	NA	TGTGCCAGCAGCTTGGAGACAGGGAACTATGGCTACACCTTC	CASSLETGNYGYTF
TRBV12-3/TRBV12-4	TRBJ2-7	TRBD1	many	TGTGCCAGCAGTCCCCCGGGACAGCTTTACGAGCAGTACTTC	CASSPPGQLYEQYF
TRBV7-9	TRBJ2-7	NA	few	TGTGCCAGCGGAACAGGGACACTTTACGAGCAGTACTTC	CASGTGTLYEQYF
TRBV25-1	TRBJ2-5	TRBD2	few	TGTGCCAGCAGTGAAAGGCTAGCGGGACCTCGGTCGACCCAGTACTTC	CASSERLAGPRSTQYF
TRBV19	TRBJ1-5	NA	NA	TGTGCCAGTATTACCCCGGGGACTGGTAATCAGCCCCAGCATTTT	CASITPGTGNQPQHF
TRBV4-2	TRBJ2-1	TRBD2	NA	TGTGCCAGCAGCCACGGCGGGAGGGCCTACAATGAGCAGTTCTTC	CASSHGGRAYNEQFF
TRBV7-8	TRBJ2-7	NA	NA	TGTGCCAGCAGCTCACGCGGAGGGATCTCCTACGAGCAGCACTTC	CASSSRGGISYEQHF
TRBV20-1	TRBJ2-3	TRBD2	few	TGCAGTGCGGCCTCGCGGGAGAGCACAGATACGCAGTATTTT	CSAASRESTDTQYF
TRBV5-5	TRBJ2-4	NA	NA	TGTGCCAGCAGCACCCAGGGGCCCGGAAACATTCAGTACTTC	CASSTQGPGNIQYF
TRBV12-3/TRBV12-4	TRBJ2-7	TRBD2	few	TGTGCCAGCAGTTTTCGGCCTAGCGGGGAGTACGAGCAGTACTTC	CASSFRPSGEYEQYF
TRBV20-1	TRBJ2-7	NA	NA	TGCAGTGCTAGAGCCGAAAGAACAGGGTACGAGCAGTACTTC	CSARAERTGYEQYF